Listed here are 21 T cell receptor beta chains from one sample, sequenced in a study of blood T cell repertoires in COVID-19. Libraries were prepared by immunoSEQ multiplex PCR; TCRdb keeps only in-frame clonotypes and omits some of them. The sample consists of roughly 120,000 clones, approximately 90% of them appearing once. Sequenced: peripheral blood. The receptors originated from a human donor with active COVID-19. The donor label of this sample is uncertain.

This clone was recorded a few times. The genes are TRBV6-5 and TRBJ1-2, with 8 nucleotides matching TRBD1. V lost 6 bases, J lost 7 bases, and 10 bases stayed unmatched. Germline V lookup: CDR1 MNHEY, CDR2 SVGAGI. This CDR3 comprises 14 residues. The CDR3 DNA reads as TGTGCCAGCAGCGATGGACAGGGATTAAGTGGCTACACCTTC. Translating gives CASSDGQGLSGYTF.

The DNA for the CDR3 is TGTGCCAGCAGTGAAGGTCAGGGTCTAAATTCTAATCAGCCCCAGCATTTT. Amino acid sequence: CASSEGQGLNSNQPQHF. The genes are TRBV6-1 and TRBJ1-5; D is possibly TRBD1 (5 bases). The CDR3 length is 17 residues. Germline V gene sequence: CDR1 MNHNS, CDR2 SASEGT. The V end was cut by 1 base, the J end by 4 bases, with 17 bases between.

J is TRBJ2-1 and V is TRBV29-1; D not resolved. This CDR3 contains 12 residues. V was shortened by 5 bases and J by 5 bases, with 10 bases between the two germline ends. Germline CDR1 SQVTM, CDR2 ANQGSEA. The CDR3 sequence is CSVRRSDNEQFF. The CDR3 bases are TGCAGCGTTCGGCGCAGCGACAATGAGCAGTTCTTC.

The chain has TRBV7-2 and TRBJ1-4, with a tentative D call TRBD1 (5 bases). The germline V gene has CDR1 SGHTA and CDR2 FQGNSA. Trimming took 3 bases from V and 5 from J, leaving 10 bases between them. This CDR3 spans 14 amino acids. The CDR3 spells CASSFGGRNEKLFF. The CDR3, as DNA: TGTGCCAGCAGCTTCGGGGGACGGAATGAAAAACTGTTTTTT.

The rearrangement joins TRBV9 to TRBJ1-6; D is possibly TRBD1 (6 bases). There are 14 residues in the CDR3. Germline V CDR1 and CDR2: SGDLS, YYNGEE. The V and J ends lost 2 bases and 7 bases respectively, with 10 bases between them. The CDR3, as DNA: TGTGCCAGCAGCGTTGAGGGGGAGAATTCACCCCTCCACTTT. This encodes CASSVEGENSPLHF. Complete variable domain (other parts from reference TRBV9 and TRBJ1-6): DSGVTQTPKHLITATGQRVTLRCSPRSGDLSVYWYQQSLDQGLQFLIQYYNGEERAKGNILERFSAQQFPDLHSELNLSSLELGDSALYFCASSVEGENSPLHFGNGTRLTVT.

J is TRBJ1-6 and V is TRBV30, with D maybe TRBD1 (6 bases). Germline-derived CDR1 and CDR2 are GTSNPN and SVGIG (reference sequence). This CDR3 contains 15 residues. V lost 3 bases and J 5 bases, leaving 14 bases between the germline ends. CDR3 sequence: CAWSRGTGNNSPLHF. DNA of the CDR3: TGTGCCTGGAGCCGGGGAACAGGGAATAATTCACCCCTCCACTTT.

V is TRBV19 and J is TRBJ1-1, with TRBD1 matching over 7 bases. The CDR3 loop spans 14 amino acids. Germline CDR1 reads LNHDA; CDR2 reads SQIVND (reference sequence). The V gene end was trimmed by 3 bases and the J gene end by 1 base; junction bases not matched to a gene: 2. CDR3 in amino acids: CASSIGQANTEAFF. In DNA, the CDR3 is TGTGCCAGTAGTATCGGACAGGCGAACACTGAAGCTTTCTTT.

The chain uses TRBV5-1 and TRBJ2-7, with 7 bases lining up with TRBD1. Germline V gene data show CDR1 as SGHRS and CDR2 as YFSETQ. V was pared by 7 bases and J by 2 bases, with 12 bases of the junction left unmatched. The CDR3 has 15 residues. The CDR3 spells CASGDPGQLTYEQYF. CDR3 DNA: TGCGCCAGCGGCGATCCGGGACAGCTTACCTACGAGCAGTACTTC.

The J gene is TRBJ2-4, the V gene TRBV5-1; 8 bases are a match to TRBD1. Germline V gene sequence: CDR1 SGHRS, CDR2 YFSETQ. This CDR3 has 16 amino acids. V gave up 0 bases and J gave up 3 bases; unmatched junction bases: 5. CDR3 residues: CASSLGDRIDKNIQYF. The CDR3 region has the DNA TGCGCCAGCAGCTTGGGGGACAGGATAGACAAAAACATTCAGTACTTC.

This chain joins TRBV18 and TRBJ1-6, with D unresolved. CDR3 length: 16 amino acids. V was cut by 3 bases and J by 6 bases, with 15 bases left in between. Germline-derived CDR1 and CDR2 are KGHSH and LQKENI. For the CDR3, the DNA is TGTGCCAGCTCACCGTGGCAGGTGGAGGGTAATTCACCCCTCCACTTT. Its protein product is CASSPWQVEGNSPLHF.

The genes are TRBV10-2 and TRBJ2-7; 10 bases match TRBD2. V lost 3 bases to trimming and J lost 4 bases; unmatched junction nucleotides: 3. CDR1 is WSHSY, CDR2 SAAADI, per germline. The CDR3 spans 14 residues. DNA for the CDR3: TGCGCCAGCAGTGAAGCACTAGCGGGGTACGAGCAGTACTTC. Translated: CASSEALAGYEQYF.

This chain links TRBV30 with TRBJ1-1; maybe TRBD1 (6 bases). The CDR3 length is 14 residues. Germline values: CDR1 GTSNPN, CDR2 SVGIG (reference sequence). Trimming pared 1 base from V and 4 bases from J, leaving 13 bases between. The CDR3 DNA reads as TGTGCCTGGAGTGCAGGGGCGCTGAGCACTGAAGCTTTCTTT. Translation: CAWSAGALSTEAFF.

This chain connects TRBV7-2 to TRBJ2-3, with TRBD2 identical over 9 bases. The CDR3 is 16 amino acids. Germline-derived CDR1 and CDR2 are SGHTA and FQGNSA. The junction had 9 bases not matched to a gene; V was cut back by 1 base and J by 7 bases. The CDR3 DNA follows: TGTGCCAGCAGCTTAGGGGGAGCTAGCGGGGCTAATACGCAGTATTTT. Its protein is CASSLGGASGANTQYF.

The chain employs TRBV7-9 and TRBJ1-4, with a tentative D call TRBD1 (5 bases). The CDR3 runs 13 residues. Trimming took off 5 bases at V and 4 bases at J, with 8 bases between the two ends. Germline CDR1 and CDR2: SEHNR and FQNEAQ (reference sequence). CDR3 DNA: TGTGCCAGCAGCCCTCAGGGTAATGAAAAACTGTTTTTT. Translated: CASSPQGNEKLFF.

The chain carries TRBV19 and TRBJ2-5; D uncertain. The length of the CDR3 is 13 residues. V was cut by 3 bases and J by 2 bases, with 7 bases left in between. CDR1 is LNHDA and CDR2 is SQIVND in the germline V gene (reference sequence). The CDR3 spells CASSIGDQETQYF. In DNA, the CDR3 is TGTGCCAGTAGTATTGGAGATCAAGAGACCCAGTACTTC.

V gene TRBV12-3 or TRBV12-4 combines with J gene TRBJ2-7, with D unclear. CDR3 size: 12 residues. V lost 0 bases and J 4 bases, leaving 4 bases between the germline ends. The CDR3 is CASSLANYEQYF. CDR3 nucleotide sequence: TGTGCCAGCAGTTTAGCCAATTACGAGCAGTACTTC.

The chain links TRBV12-5 to TRBJ1-1; D is perhaps TRBD1 (6 bases). Trimming removed 2 bases at V and 11 bases at J, with 27 bases between. The germline gives CDR1 LGHNT, CDR2 FRNRAP. This CDR3 has 17 residues. The CDR3 region is CASGLSSGARIAFRAFF. For the CDR3, the DNA is TGTGCTAGTGGTTTGAGCTCAGGGGCGCGGATTGCATTTCGGGCTTTCTTT.

Of note for this clone: Other DNA sequences within the sample encode an identical CDR3. This chain uses TRBV5-1 with TRBJ2-7; 13 bases align to TRBD2. The trim removed 4 bases at V and 0 bases at J, leaving 7 bases unmatched. The CDR3 contains 17 residues. The V gene's germline CDR1 is SGHRS and CDR2 YFSETQ. The CDR3 coding sequence is TGCGCCAGCAGCCTCGGACTAGCGGGGGCTAGCTCCTACGAGCAGTACTTC. The encoded protein is CASSLGLAGASSYEQYF.

Points on this clone: This sample also contains other DNA sequences that code for the same CDR3. This chain connects TRBV5-6 to TRBJ1-5; D remains ambiguous. The CDR3 runs 13 residues. Germline V gene lookup returns CDR1 SGHDT and CDR2 YYEEEE. V dropped 2 bases and J dropped 6 bases, with 9 bases sitting between them. CDR3 region: CASSFLAGQPQHF. In DNA, the CDR3 is TGTGCCAGCAGCTTTCTGGCAGGTCAGCCCCAGCATTTT.

V is TRBV5-1 and J is TRBJ2-7, with 10 bases identical to TRBD1. Trimming at V came to 1 base and at J to 5 bases, leaving 12 bases not matched to a gene. Germline V gene data show CDR1 as SGHRS and CDR2 as YFSETQ. This CDR3 has 17 residues. CDR3 in amino acids: CASSLLASGQGVDEQYF. The CDR3 nucleotides read TGCGCCAGCAGCTTGCTGGCCAGCGGACAGGGGGTGGACGAGCAGTACTTC.

This chain joins TRBV19 and TRBJ1-2, with TRBD1 identical over 8 bases. Germline CDR1 LNHDA, CDR2 SQIVND (reference sequence). V shed 3 bases and J 3 bases; nucleotides not matched to a gene: 3. The CDR3 covers 14 residues. The DNA of the CDR3 is TGTGCCAGTAGTATTGGGGGACAGGACTATGGCTACACCTTC. It yields the protein CASSIGGQDYGYTF.